Presented here are 14 T cell receptor beta chains from one specimen sequenced in a study of blood T cell repertoires in COVID-19. Sequencing used immunoSEQ multiplex PCR; TCRdb keeps in-frame clones, though not all of them. The table has fewer than 200,000 clones, about 86% seen once. What was sequenced was peripheral blood. These receptors came from a man between 45 and 60 years old with active or convalescent COVID-19.

The rearrangement joins TRBV28 to TRBJ1-6; D remains ambiguous. V shed 3 bases and J shed 8 bases, with 5 bases lying between them. Per the germline V gene, CDR1 is MDHEN and CDR2 is SYDVKM. This CDR3 spans 12 amino acids. CDR3: CASSFGDSPLHF. CDR3 DNA sequence: TGTGCCAGCAGTTTCGGGGATTCACCCCTCCACTTT.

The sample holds one count of this clone. This chain uses TRBV27 with TRBJ2-1; possible D gene TRBD2, 6 bases. The germline CDR1 and CDR2 sequences are MNHEY and SMNVEV (reference sequence). This CDR3 spans 14 amino acids. Trimming removed 2 bases from V and 15 bases from J, with 20 bases in between. The CDR3 loop reads CASSLGNSRGGTFF. DNA of the CDR3: TGTGCCAGCAGTTTAGGCAACTCAAGGGGAGGCACGTTCTTC.

This chain joins TRBV5-4 and TRBJ2-2; D is ambiguous. CDR3 length equals 14 residues. CDR1 and CDR2 (germline): SGHNT, YYREEE (reference sequence). The V gene lost 0 bases and the J gene lost 4 bases, with 7 bases spanning the gap. CDR3 sequence (DNA): TGTGCCAGCAGCTTGGGGGCCTCCACCGGGGAGCTGTTTTTT. Residues: CASSLGASTGELFF.

This clone was observed at least ten times. In nucleotides, the CDR3 is TGTGCCAGCAGCCAAGGTCACGGCTCCTACGAGCAGTACTTC. Translated: CASSQGHGSYEQYF. This chain links TRBV14 with TRBJ2-7; no firm D call. Germline loops: CDR1 SGHDN, CDR2 FVKESK. V lost 1 base and J 0 bases, leaving 7 bases between the germline ends. The CDR3 spans 14 residues.

In the case of this clone: The conserved phenylalanine or tryptophan normally closing the CDR3 is absent here, so this likely arose from a read error. It is unclear where the CDR3 begins or ends on the DNA, so no DNA is shown, and the CDR3 is as TCRdb lists it. The genes are TRBV10-3 and TRBJ1-1; the table assigns TRBD1, which was not confirmed against the DNA. CDR1 and CDR2 (germline): ENHRY, SYGVKD. The CDR3 length is 10 residues, termini included. CDR3 residues: CAISEGRDSI.

The J gene is TRBJ2-7, the V gene TRBV29-1, with 9 bases fitting TRBD1. With V trimmed by 5 bases and J by 4 bases, 3 bases remained unmatched. This CDR3 region has 12 residues. Germline CDR1 and CDR2: SQVTM and ANQGSEA. This chain's CDR3 is CSVTGQGYEQYF. Written as DNA, the CDR3 is TGCAGCGTTACGGGACAGGGTTACGAGCAGTACTTC.

The chain links TRBV27 to TRBJ2-5, with 9 bases that match TRBD2. Germline CDR1 is MNHEY and CDR2 is SMNVEV (reference sequence). The CDR3 is made up of 17 amino acids. V was clipped by 3 bases and J by 6 bases; unmatched bases: 14. The CDR3 sequence: CASSFSPLAGNLKTQYF. The CDR3 DNA reads TGTGCCAGCAGTTTTTCCCCACTAGCGGGTAATTTAAAGACCCAGTACTTC.

J is TRBJ2-7 and V is TRBV11-2, with 7 bases lining up with TRBD2. The CDR3 contains 15 residues. V lost 3 bases, J lost 0 bases, and 5 bases stayed unmatched. Per the germline V gene, CDR1 is SGHAT and CDR2 is FQNNGV. CDR3 region: CASSFLSGASYEQYF. DNA for the CDR3: TGTGCCAGCAGCTTTCTAAGCGGGGCCTCCTACGAGCAGTACTTC.

The chain joins TRBV5-1 to TRBJ1-5; a possible D gene is TRBD1 (6 bases). Germline V gives CDR1 SGHRS, CDR2 YFSETQ. The CDR3 contains 15 residues. Trimming shortened V by 4 bases and J by 0 bases, and 11 bases separated the two germline ends. The chain's CDR3 is CASSPTGYSNQPQHF. The CDR3 DNA sequence: TGCGCCAGCAGCCCTACAGGGTATAGCAATCAGCCCCAGCATTTT.

V gene TRBV5-1 combines with J gene TRBJ1-1; D remains ambiguous. Between the trimmed V and J ends, which lost 4 bases and 7 bases, there was a span of 17 bases. The CDR3 totals 14 residues. Germline V gene lookup returns CDR1 SGHRS and CDR2 YFSETQ. The CDR3 is CASSVWGGPSEAFF. Here the CDR3 DNA reads TGCGCCAGCAGCGTGTGGGGAGGGCCGAGTGAAGCTTTCTTT.

V and J are TRBV5-4 and TRBJ2-1, with TRBD1 matching over 7 bases. The CDR3 contains 14 residues. Germline V gives CDR1 SGHNT, CDR2 YYREEE (reference sequence). The V gene end was trimmed by 4 bases and the J gene end by 2 bases; junction bases not matched to a gene: 3. The CDR3: CASSQRGPYNEQFF. Written as DNA, the CDR3 is TGTGCCAGCAGCCAAAGGGGGCCCTACAATGAGCAGTTCTTC.

The rearrangement links TRBV5-6 to TRBJ2-4; D is undetermined. The V end was cut by 4 bases, the J end by 0 bases, with 14 bases between. The germline CDR1 and CDR2 sequences are SGHDT and YYEEEE. The CDR3 consists of 16 residues. The CDR3 sequence: CASSQRYPLAKNIQYF. Written as DNA, the CDR3 is TGTGCCAGCAGCCAGCGCTACCCCCTAGCCAAAAACATTCAGTACTTC. Combining the CDR3 with reference TRBV5-6 and TRBJ2-4 gives the whole variable domain DAGVTQSPTHLIKTRGQQVTLRCSPKSGHDTVSWYQQALGQGPQFIFQYYEEEERQRGNFPDRFSGHQFPNYSSELNVNALLLGDSALYLCASSQRYPLAKNIQYFGAGTRLSVL.

This clone was counted a single time. This sequence joins TRBV7-2 and TRBJ2-2; 7 bases line up with TRBD1. The CDR3 runs to 16 residues. V lost 1 base and J lost 5; bases outside the gene matches: 7. Germline CDR1 reads SGHTA; CDR2 reads FQGNSA. The CDR3 here is CASSLDRGRKTGELFF. The CDR3 bases are TGTGCCAGCAGCTTAGATAGGGGGCGAAAGACCGGGGAGCTGTTTTTT.

The chain recombines TRBV7-2 with TRBJ2-5, with D perhaps matching TRBD2 (5 bases). CDR3 length equals 14 residues. V was cut by 5 bases and J by 1 base, with 11 bases left in between. CDR1 is SGHTA and CDR2 is FQGNSA in the germline V gene. CDR3 protein: CASSPHAGQETQYF. The CDR3 DNA reads TGTGCCAGCAGCCCCCATGCGGGCCAAGAGACCCAGTACTTC.